The entry that follows covers one T cell receptor (beta chain) sequence. This record comes from a study of blood T cell repertoires in COVID-19. Sequenced by immunoSEQ multiplex PCR; TCRdb stores in-frame clones only, minus some. The profile shows roughly 66,000 clones, more than 85% of them singletons. The CDR3 sequence is 14 residues long. CDR1 and CDR2 (germline): MDHEN, SYDVKM. The V gene end was trimmed by 6 bases and the J gene end by 7 bases; junction bases not matched to a gene: 6. Sample: peripheral blood. The chain recombines TRBV28 with TRBJ2-2; 9 bases fit TRBD1. This clonotype was sampled from a human donor with active COVID-19. The donor label of this sample is uncertain. CDR3 loop: CASSLDRGIGELFF. The DNA of the CDR3 is TGTGCCAGCAGCCTCGACAGGGGGATCGGGGAGCTGTTTTTT.